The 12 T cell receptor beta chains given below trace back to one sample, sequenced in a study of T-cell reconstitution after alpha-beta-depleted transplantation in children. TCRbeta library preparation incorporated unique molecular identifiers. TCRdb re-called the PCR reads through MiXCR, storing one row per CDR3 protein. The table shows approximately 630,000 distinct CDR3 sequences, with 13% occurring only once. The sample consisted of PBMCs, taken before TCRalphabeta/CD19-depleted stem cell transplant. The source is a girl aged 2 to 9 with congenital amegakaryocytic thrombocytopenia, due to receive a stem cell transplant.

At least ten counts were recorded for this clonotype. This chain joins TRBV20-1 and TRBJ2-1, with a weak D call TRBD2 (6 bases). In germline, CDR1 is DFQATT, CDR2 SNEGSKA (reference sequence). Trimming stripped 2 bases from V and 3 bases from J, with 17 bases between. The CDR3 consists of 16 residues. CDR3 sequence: CSARSGLSGDYNEQFF. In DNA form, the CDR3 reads TGCAGTGCTAGATCGGGACTGAGCGGAGACTACAATGAGCAGTTCTTC.

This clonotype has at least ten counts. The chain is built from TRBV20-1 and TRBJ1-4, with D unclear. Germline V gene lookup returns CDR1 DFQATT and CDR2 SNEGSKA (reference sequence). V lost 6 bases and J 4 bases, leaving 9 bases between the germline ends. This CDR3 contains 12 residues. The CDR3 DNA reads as TGCAGTGCCCTAGTGGGTAATGAAAAACTGTTTTTT. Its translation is CSALVGNEKLFF.

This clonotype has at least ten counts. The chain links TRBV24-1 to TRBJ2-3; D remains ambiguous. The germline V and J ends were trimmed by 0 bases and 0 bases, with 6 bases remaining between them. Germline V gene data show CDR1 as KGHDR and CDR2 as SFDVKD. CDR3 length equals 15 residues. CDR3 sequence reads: CATSDLRDSTDTQYF. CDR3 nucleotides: TGTGCCACCAGTGATTTGAGGGATAGCACAGATACGCAGTATTTT.

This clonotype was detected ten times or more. The CDR3 bases are TGTGCTAGTGGTTTGGCCCTAGGACTAGCCAAAAACATTCAGTACTTC. Translation: CASGLALGLAKNIQYF. V is TRBV12-5 and J is TRBJ2-4, with a tentative D call TRBD2 (5 bases). The CDR3 length is 16 residues. Trimming took 1 base from V and 0 from J, leaving 10 bases between them. Germline V gene lookup returns CDR1 LGHNT and CDR2 FRNRAP.

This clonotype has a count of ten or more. The CDR3 DNA follows: TGCAGTGCGCTTGGGGACAGGCGGTTCAATCAGCCCCAGCATTTT. Its protein is CSALGDRRFNQPQHF. The rearrangement joins TRBV20-1 to TRBJ1-5; the match to TRBD1 covers 8 bases. V was pared by 6 bases and J by 3 bases, with 10 bases of the junction left unmatched. Germline V CDR1 and CDR2: DFQATT, SNEGSKA (reference sequence). The CDR3 is 15 amino acids.

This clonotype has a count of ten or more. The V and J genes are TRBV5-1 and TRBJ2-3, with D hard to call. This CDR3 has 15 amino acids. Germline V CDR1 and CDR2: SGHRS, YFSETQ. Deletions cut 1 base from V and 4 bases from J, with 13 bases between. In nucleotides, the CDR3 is TGCGCCAGCAGCTTGACCAACCCGATCGCAGATACGCAGTATTTT. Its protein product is CASSLTNPIADTQYF.

This chain's CDR3 is CASRELAGVSGNEQFF. CDR3 DNA sequence: TGTGCCAGCAGGGAGCTAGCGGGAGTTTCTGGTAATGAGCAGTTCTTC. The gene calls are TRBV6-1 and TRBJ2-1; 10 bases are shared with TRBD2. V was pared by 6 bases and J by 7 bases, with 12 bases of the junction left unmatched. The CDR3 covers 16 residues. Germline-derived CDR1 and CDR2 are MNHNS and SASEGT.

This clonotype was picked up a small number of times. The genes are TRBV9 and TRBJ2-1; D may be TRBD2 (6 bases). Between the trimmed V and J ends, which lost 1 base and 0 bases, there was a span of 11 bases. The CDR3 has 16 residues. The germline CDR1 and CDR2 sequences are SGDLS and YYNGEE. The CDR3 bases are TGTGCCAGCAGCGTAAGCGGGCTTAGCTCCTACAATGAGCAGTTCTTC. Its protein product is CASSVSGLSSYNEQFF.

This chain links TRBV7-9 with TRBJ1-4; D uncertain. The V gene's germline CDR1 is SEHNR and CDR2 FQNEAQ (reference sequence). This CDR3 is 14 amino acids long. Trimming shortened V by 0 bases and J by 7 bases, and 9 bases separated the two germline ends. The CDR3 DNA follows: TGTGCCAGCAGCTTAGCGTTCGAGGGTGAAAAACTGTTTTTT. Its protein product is CASSLAFEGEKLFF.

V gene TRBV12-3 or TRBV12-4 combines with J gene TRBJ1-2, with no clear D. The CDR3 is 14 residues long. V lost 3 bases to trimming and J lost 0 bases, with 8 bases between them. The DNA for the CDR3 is TGTGCCAGCAGTTTCTACCGAGCTAACTATGGCTACACCTTC. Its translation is CASSFYRANYGYTF.

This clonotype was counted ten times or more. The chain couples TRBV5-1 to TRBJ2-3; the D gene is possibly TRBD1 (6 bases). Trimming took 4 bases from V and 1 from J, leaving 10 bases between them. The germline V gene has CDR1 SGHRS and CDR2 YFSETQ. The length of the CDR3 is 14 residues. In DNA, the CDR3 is TGCGCCAGCAGCATTCGACAGGGCACAGATACGCAGTATTTT. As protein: CASSIRQGTDTQYF.

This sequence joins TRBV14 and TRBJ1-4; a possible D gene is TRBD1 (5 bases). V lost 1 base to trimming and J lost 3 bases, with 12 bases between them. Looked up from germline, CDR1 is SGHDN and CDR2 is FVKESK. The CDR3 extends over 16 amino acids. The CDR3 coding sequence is TGTGCCAGCAGCCAAGTCGAGGGGTCGCCTAATGAAAAACTGTTTTTT. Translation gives CASSQVEGSPNEKLFF. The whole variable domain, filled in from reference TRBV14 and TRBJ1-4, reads EAGVTQFPSHSVIEKGQTVTLRCDPISGHDNLYWYRRVMGKEIKFLLHFVKESKQDESGMPNNRFLAERTGGTYSTLKVQPAELEDSGVYFCASSQVEGSPNEKLFFGSGTQLSVL.